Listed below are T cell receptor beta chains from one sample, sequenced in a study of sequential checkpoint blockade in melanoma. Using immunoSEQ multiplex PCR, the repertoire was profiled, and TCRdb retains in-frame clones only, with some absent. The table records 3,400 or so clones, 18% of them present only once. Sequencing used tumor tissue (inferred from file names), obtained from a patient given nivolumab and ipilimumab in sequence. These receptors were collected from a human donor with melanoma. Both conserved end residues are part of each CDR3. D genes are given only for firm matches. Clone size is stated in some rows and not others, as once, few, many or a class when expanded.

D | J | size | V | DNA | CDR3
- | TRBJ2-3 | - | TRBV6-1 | TGTGCCAGCAGTGAAGTTGGGGGAGATACGCAGTATTTT | CASSEVGGDTQYF
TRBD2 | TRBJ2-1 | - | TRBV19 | TGTGCCAGTAGTCTACTAGCGGGAACAGCTGAGCAGTTCTTC | CASSLLAGTAEQFF
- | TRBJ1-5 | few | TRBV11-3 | TGTGCCAGCAGCTTAGGGTATAGCAATCAGCCCCAGCATTTT | CASSLGYSNQPQHF
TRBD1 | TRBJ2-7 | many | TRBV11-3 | TGTGCCAGCAGCTTAAGGGACAGGGGATCCGAGCAGTACTTC | CASSLRDRGSEQYF
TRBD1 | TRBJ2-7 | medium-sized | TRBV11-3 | TGTGCCAGCAGCTCCGGGACAGGGGGCCCTTGGGGGCAGTACTTC | CASSSGTGGPWGQYF
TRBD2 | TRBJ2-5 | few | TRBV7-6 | TGTGCCAGCAGCCGGACTAGCGGGACTCAAGAGACCCAGTACTTC | CASSRTSGTQETQYF
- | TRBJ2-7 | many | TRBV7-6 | TGTGCCAGCAGCTTGGAGGGTAGCGGAGGATGGTCTTACGAGCAGTACTTC | CASSLEGSGGWSYEQYF
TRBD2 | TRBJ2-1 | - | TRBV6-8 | TGTGCCACCGGCCGGACTAGCGGCCACAATGAGCAGTTCTTC | CATGRTSGHNEQFF
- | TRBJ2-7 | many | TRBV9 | TGTGCCAGCAGCTTATATCCGGGGCGCGCCTACGAGCAGTACTTC | CASSLYPGRAYEQYF
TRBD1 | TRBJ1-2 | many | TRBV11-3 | TGTGCCAGCAGCTCCGACAGGGGAAACTATGGCTACACCTTC | CASSSDRGNYGYTF
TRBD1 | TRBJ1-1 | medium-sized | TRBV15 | TGTGCCACCAGCACAAGGACAGGTCTCCTTCCTGAAGCTTTCTTT | CATSTRTGLLPEAFF
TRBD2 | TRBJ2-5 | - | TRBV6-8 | TGTGCCAGCAGCTACGGGCAGCGGGGGGGCCAAGAGACCCAGTACTTC | CASSYGQRGGQETQYF
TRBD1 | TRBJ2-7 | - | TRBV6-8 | TGTGCCAGCAGACGACAGGGTGGCGACTACGAGCAGTACTTC | CASRRQGGDYEQYF
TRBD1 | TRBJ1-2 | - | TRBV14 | TGTGCCAGCAGCCAAGTAAACAGGGGAAACTATGGCTACACCTTC | CASSQVNRGNYGYTF
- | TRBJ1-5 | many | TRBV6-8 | TGTGCCAGCAGTTACTCCGAGAGAGGTGGATGGGGTAGTCAGCCCCAGCATTTT | CASSYSERGGWGSQPQHF
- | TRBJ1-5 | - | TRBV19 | TGTGCCAGTAGTATAGATTGGGGAGGCGGCAATCAGCCCCAGCATTTT | CASSIDWGGGNQPQHF
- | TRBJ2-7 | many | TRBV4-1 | TGCGCCAGCAGCCGCGGCCAGGGCTACGAGCAGTACTTC | CASSRGQGYEQYF
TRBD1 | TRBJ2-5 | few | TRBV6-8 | TGTGCCAGCAGCCCCGGGACAGGGTTTACCCAGTACTTC | CASSPGTGFTQYF
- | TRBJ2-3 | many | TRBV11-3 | TGTGCCAGCAGCTTATTCGGGGGTAGCGCAGATACGCAGTATTTT | CASSLFGGSADTQYF
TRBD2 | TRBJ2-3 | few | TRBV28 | TGTGCCAGCAGTTTTAGCGGGAGGGCTGGAGATACGCAGTATTTT | CASSFSGRAGDTQYF
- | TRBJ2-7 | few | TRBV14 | TGTGCCAGCAGCCAAGTTCATGGGGCCTTCGAGCAGTACTTC | CASSQVHGAFEQYF
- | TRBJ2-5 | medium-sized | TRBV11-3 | TGTGCCAGCAGCTTAATGGGGCGGGGGCAACAAGAGACCCAGTACTTC | CASSLMGRGQQETQYF
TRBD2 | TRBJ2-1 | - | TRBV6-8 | TGTGCCAGCACTAAAGGGGGACTAGGCTACAATGAGCAGTTCTTC | CASTKGGLGYNEQFF
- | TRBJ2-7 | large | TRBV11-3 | TGTGCCAGCAGCACGAACGGGCTCCCCTACGAGCAGTACTTC | CASSTNGLPYEQYF
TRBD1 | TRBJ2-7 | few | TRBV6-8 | TGTGCCAGCAGTTACAGGGGACAGGAGATCTACGAGCAGTACTTC | CASSYRGQEIYEQYF
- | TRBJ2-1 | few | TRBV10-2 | TGCGCCAGCAGTGAGTTTAGCGGAGGTGAGCAGTTCTTC | CASSEFSGGEQFF
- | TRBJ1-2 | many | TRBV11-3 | TGTGCCAGCAGCCAACTGGGACGTCAACGTTATGGCTACACCTTC | CASSQLGRQRYGYTF
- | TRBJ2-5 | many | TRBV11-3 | TGTGCCAGCTTCGGTACTCGGGGGTACCAAGAGACCCAGTACTTC | CASFGTRGYQETQYF
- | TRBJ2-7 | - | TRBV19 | TGTGCCAGTAGTATAGCTGGGGGACTCTACGAGCAGTACTTC | CASSIAGGLYEQYF
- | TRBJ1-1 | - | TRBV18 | TGTGCCAGCTCACCACCGGAAAGGTTGAACACTGAAGCTTTCTTT | CASSPPERLNTEAFF
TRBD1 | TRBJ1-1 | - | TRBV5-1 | TGCGCCAGCAGCTTTGTCCCCCGGGACAGTTCCAACACTGAAGCTTTCTTT | CASSFVPRDSSNTEAFF
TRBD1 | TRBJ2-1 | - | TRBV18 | TGTGCCAGCTCACGCCGACAGGGATTAAGCTTGGACAGCTCCTACAATGAGCAGTTCTTC | CASSRRQGLSLDSSYNEQFF
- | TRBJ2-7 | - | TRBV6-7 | TGTGCCAGCAGTGCAAGGGGCGAGCAGTACTTC | CASSARGEQYF
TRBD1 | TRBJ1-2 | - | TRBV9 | TGTGCCAGCAGTGACACGGACAGGGGGTGGAACTATGGCTACACCTTC | CASSDTDRGWNYGYTF
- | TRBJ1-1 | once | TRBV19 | TGTGCCAGTAGTAACCCAGGGAGAGGTAACACTGAAGCTTTCTTT | CASSNPGRGNTEAFF
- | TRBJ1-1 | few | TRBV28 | TGTGCCAGCAGTGCCCTGTCTGAACTTGGAGCTTTCTTT | CASSALSELGAFF
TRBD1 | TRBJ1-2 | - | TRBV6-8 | TGTGCCAGCAGCCTGACAGGGGCGGCCAACTATGGCTACACCTTC | CASSLTGAANYGYTF
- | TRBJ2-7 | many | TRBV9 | TGTGCCAGCAGCGTAAACCCCGGGCAGGGACGTACGCAGCAGTACTTC | CASSVNPGQGRTQQYF
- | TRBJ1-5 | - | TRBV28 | TGTGCCAGCAGTCCCGACGCGATTCATCAGCCCCAGCATTTT | CASSPDAIHQPQHF
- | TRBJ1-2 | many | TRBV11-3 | TGTGCCAGCAGCTTAGGGGGAACGGGGACCAACCTCTATGGCTACACCTTC | CASSLGGTGTNLYGYTF
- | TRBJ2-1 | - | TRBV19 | TGTGCCAGTAGTAGGGGACCTGCGTTCAGCTCCTACAATGAGCAGTTCTTC | CASSRGPAFSSYNEQFF
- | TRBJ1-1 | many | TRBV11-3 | TGTGCCAGCAGCTGGATATGGATGAACACTGAAGCTTTCTTT | CASSWIWMNTEAFF
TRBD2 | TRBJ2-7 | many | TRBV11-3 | TGTGCCAGCAGCTCCACGGGACTAGCCTACGAGCAGTACTTC | CASSSTGLAYEQYF
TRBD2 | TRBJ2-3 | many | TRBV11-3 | TGTGCCAGCAGCTTTGGACTAGCGGGGGGGCCAGGAGATACGCAGTATTTT | CASSFGLAGGPGDTQYF
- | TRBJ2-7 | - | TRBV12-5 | TGTGCCAGCGGATTTACAGGGACCTACGAGCAGTACTTC | CASGFTGTYEQYF
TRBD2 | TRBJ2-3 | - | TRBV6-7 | TGTGCCAGCAGTTACTCGGGGACTAGATTAAAAGATACGCAGTATTTT | CASSYSGTRLKDTQYF
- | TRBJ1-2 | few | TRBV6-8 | TGTGCCAGCAAAACGGTTTGGAGCTATGGCTACACCTTC | CASKTVWSYGYTF
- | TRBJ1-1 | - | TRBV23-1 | TGCGCCGAGCGGTCGGGCGGGGGCACTGAAGCTTTCTTT | CAERSGGGTEAFF
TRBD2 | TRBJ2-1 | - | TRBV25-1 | TGTGCCAGCAGTGAATCGGGGACTAGCTACAATGAGCAGTTCTTC | CASSESGTSYNEQFF
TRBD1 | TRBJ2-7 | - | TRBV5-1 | TGCGCCAGCAGCTTGTTCAGGGGGCCCAACGAGCAGTACTTC | CASSLFRGPNEQYF
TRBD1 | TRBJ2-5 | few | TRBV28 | TGTGGGACAGGGGGGTCCTGGTACCAAGAGACCCAGTACTTC | CGTGGSWYQETQYF
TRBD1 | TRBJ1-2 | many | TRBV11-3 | TGTGCCAGCAGCGGCAGGGGGCTCGGGAGTGGCTACACCTTC | CASSGRGLGSGYTF